One and the same sample provided the 28 T cell receptor beta chains below, sequenced in a study of T-cell memory formation after mild COVID-19. TCRdb itself ran the 5' RACE reads through MiXCR, one entry per CDR3 protein. The sample yields about 310,000 distinct CDR3 sequences, 19% seen once. The sequenced sample consisted of PBMCs or a T cell subset sorted from them (not recorded which). The source is a man in his late teens or twenties who had mild COVID-19 (a few samples of this study predate the infection). Cell type and time point are not known.

V and J are TRBV10-3 and TRBJ1-1; D not resolved. The CDR3 spans 12 residues. The V gene's germline CDR1 is ENHRY and CDR2 SYGVKD. Trimming shortened V by 8 bases and J by 0 bases, and 7 bases separated the two germline ends. The CDR3 nucleotides read TGTGCCATCGGACGCTTGAACACTGAAGCTTTCTTT. Translated: CAIGRLNTEAFF.

The rearrangement links TRBV11-2 to TRBJ2-2; a possible D gene is TRBD1 (5 bases). This CDR3 comprises 16 residues. Deletions cut 3 bases from V and 2 bases from J, with 13 bases between. CDR1 and CDR2 from the germline V gene are SGHAT and FQNNGV. CDR3 amino acids: CASSFQTVSNTGELFF. CDR3 DNA: TGTGCCAGCAGCTTTCAGACAGTGTCCAACACCGGGGAGCTGTTTTTT. Variable domain in full (rest from reference TRBV11-2 and TRBJ2-2): EAGVAQSPRYKIIEKRQSVAFWCNPISGHATLYWYQQILGQGPKLLIQFQNNGVVDDSQLPKDRFSAERLKGVDSTLKIQPAKLEDSAVYLCASSFQTVSNTGELFFGEGSRLTVL.

Only a few counts were recorded for this clonotype. The rearrangement joins TRBV27 to TRBJ2-2; TRBD1 matches at 7 bases. The CDR3 loop spans 14 amino acids. Trimming cost V 3 bases and J 3 bases; bases outside gene matches: 1. The V gene's germline CDR1 is MNHEY and CDR2 SMNVEV (reference sequence). CDR3 coding DNA: TGTGCCAGCAGTTTGACAGGGCACACCGGGGAGCTGTTTTTT. Encoded protein: CASSLTGHTGELFF.

The J gene is TRBJ2-1, the V gene TRBV4-1; 9 bases line up with TRBD2. The CDR3 has 13 residues. Germline V gene sequence: CDR1 MGHRA, CDR2 YSYEKL. V dropped 4 bases and J dropped 9; count of bases not matched to a gene: 4. CDR3 amino acids: CASSPLAGLEQFF. The CDR3 DNA reads as TGCGCCAGCAGCCCTCTAGCGGGGCTTGAGCAGTTCTTC.

The sample holds a few counts of this clonotype. CDR3 amino acids: CASSEGTGGWYEQYF. CDR3 coding DNA: TGTGCCAGCAGTGAGGGGACAGGGGGCTGGTACGAGCAGTACTTC. This rearrangement joins TRBV25-1 to TRBJ2-7, with 12 nucleotides matching TRBD1. The CDR3 contains 15 residues. Trimming removed 3 bases from V and 4 bases from J; junction bases left unmatched: 4. Per germline, CDR1 MGHDK and CDR2 SYGVNS.

V gene TRBV28 combines with J gene TRBJ1-5; possibly TRBD1 for D (6 bases). The germline V and J ends were trimmed by 6 bases and 4 bases, with 13 bases remaining between them. Germline V lookup: CDR1 MDHEN, CDR2 SYDVKM. This CDR3 region has 14 residues. The chain's CDR3 is CASRVTGLNQPQHF. For the CDR3, the DNA is TGTGCCAGCAGGGTTACAGGGCTAAATCAGCCCCAGCATTTT.

The genes are TRBV20-1 and TRBJ2-3; 8 bases are shared with TRBD2. The ends lost 6 bases at V and 0 bases at J; junction bases unmatched: 5. Germline loops: CDR1 DFQATT, CDR2 SNEGSKA (reference sequence). CDR3 length: 14 residues. The CDR3 DNA follows: TGCAGTGCCCCACTAGCGGCGAGCACAGATACGCAGTATTTT. This sequence encodes CSAPLAASTDTQYF.

This clonotype was detected a few times. The J gene is TRBJ1-4, the V gene TRBV6-5, with D possibly being TRBD1 (6 bases). Germline CDR1 is MNHEY and CDR2 is SVGAGI. Trimming shortened V by 6 bases and J by 3 bases, and 14 bases separated the two germline ends. The CDR3 spans 15 residues. Here the CDR3 reads CASRSTGASNEKLFF. CDR3 sequence (DNA): TGTGCCAGCAGATCAACGGGGGCGTCTAATGAAAAACTGTTTTTT.

A few counts support this clonotype. The chain recombines TRBV10-2 with TRBJ2-5; TRBD1 matches 8 bases. V lost 7 bases, J lost 5 bases, and 3 bases stayed unmatched. The CDR3 consists of 12 residues. Germline V CDR1 and CDR2: WSHSY, SAAADI. The CDR3 nucleotides are TGCGCCAGCATGACAGGGGATGAGACCCAGTACTTC. Protein sequence: CASMTGDETQYF.

This CDR3 reads CASSQDGTSGASYNEQFF. Written as DNA, the CDR3 is TGCGCCAGCAGCCAAGATGGCACTAGCGGGGCCTCCTACAATGAGCAGTTCTTC. The J gene is TRBJ2-1, the V gene TRBV4-3, with 10 bases matching TRBD2. Germline V gives CDR1 LGHNA, CDR2 YSLEER. V gave up 0 bases and J gave up 0 bases; unmatched junction bases: 5. This CDR3 is 18 amino acids long.

Here the CDR3 reads CASKVGQGAYNEQFF. The CDR3 bases are TGTGCCAGCAAGGTCGGACAGGGAGCCTACAATGAGCAGTTCTTC. This rearrangement joins TRBV2 to TRBJ2-1; 8 bases map to TRBD1. V was clipped by 7 bases and J by 2 bases; unmatched bases: 7. This CDR3 contains 15 residues. The germline gives CDR1 SNHLY, CDR2 FYNNEI.

In this sample, this clonotype turned up a few times. This chain joins TRBV4-1 and TRBJ2-2, with unresolved D. V gave up 4 bases and J gave up 8 bases, with 11 bases separating them. CDR1 is MGHRA and CDR2 is YSYEKL in the germline V gene. The length of the CDR3 is 13 residues. CDR3 sequence: CASSLSQGGELFF. CDR3 nucleotide sequence: TGCGCCAGCAGCCTTTCCCAAGGTGGGGAGCTGTTTTTT.

This sequence joins TRBV7-9 and TRBJ1-2; D not certain. Germline V CDR1 and CDR2: SEHNR, FQNEAQ (reference sequence). The V gene lost 5 bases and the J gene lost 10 bases, with 14 bases spanning the gap. The CDR3 loop spans 12 amino acids. The CDR3 reads CASSHHHGDYTF. CDR3 bases: TGTGCCAGCAGCCATCATCACGGCGACTACACCTTC.

This clonotype was detected many times. This chain links TRBV29-1 with TRBJ2-2, with TRBD1 identical over 11 bases. The CDR3 spans 13 residues. CDR1 is SQVTM and CDR2 is ANQGSEA in the germline V gene. The V gene end was trimmed by 7 bases and the J gene end by 5 bases; junction bases not matched to a gene: 3. This CDR3 is CSGGTGGTGELFF. The CDR3, as DNA: TGCAGCGGAGGGACAGGGGGTACCGGGGAGCTGTTTTTT.

This clonotype occurred a few times. The chain recombines TRBV28 with TRBJ2-5; D gene ambiguous. CDR1 MDHEN and CDR2 SYDVKM come from the germline V gene. V shed 6 bases and J shed 3 bases, with 11 bases lying between them. The CDR3 is 13 amino acids. CDR3 residues: CASRERLEETQYF. CDR3 coding DNA: TGTGCCAGCAGGGAACGGCTGGAAGAGACCCAGTACTTC.

This clonotype was found a few times. The chain links TRBV5-1 to TRBJ2-2, with D perhaps TRBD1 (5 bases). V was clipped by 4 bases and J by 3 bases, with 10 bases between them. Germline CDR1 is SGHRS and CDR2 is YFSETQ. The CDR3 covers 14 residues. The CDR3 here is CASSQQAYTGELFF. Here the CDR3 DNA reads TGCGCCAGCAGCCAACAGGCCTACACCGGGGAGCTGTTTTTT.

The chain couples TRBV12-3 or TRBV12-4 to TRBJ2-2, with 8 nucleotides matching TRBD1. The V segment lost 5 bases and the J segment 7 bases; nucleotides outside the gene matches: 6. The CDR3 is 14 amino acids. The CDR3 region is CASSRTGRSGELFF. In nucleotides, the CDR3 is TGTGCCAGCAGTAGGACAGGGCGTAGCGGGGAGCTGTTTTTT.

This clonotype was counted between two and nine times. The genes are TRBV2 and TRBJ2-3, with 15 bases identical to TRBD2. Per the germline V gene, CDR1 is SNHLY and CDR2 is FYNNEI. The CDR3 consists of 17 residues. V shed 5 bases and J 9 bases; nucleotides not matched to a gene: 12. In nucleotides, the CDR3 is TGTGCCAGCAGTCTGATCGGACTAGCGGGGGGGACGAAAACGCAGTATTTT. Encoded protein: CASSLIGLAGGTKTQYF.

The rearrangement uses TRBV14 and TRBJ2-1; 11 nucleotides line up with TRBD2. Germline CDR1 reads SGHDN; CDR2 reads FVKESK. V lost 0 bases and J lost 5; bases outside the gene matches: 3. The CDR3 totals 16 residues. CDR3 sequence (DNA): TGTGCCAGCAGCCAAGATCCGACTAGCGGGGACAATGAGCAGTTCTTC. It codes for CASSQDPTSGDNEQFF.

The J gene is TRBJ2-3, the V gene TRBV25-1; D may be TRBD2 (5 bases). Germline V gives CDR1 MGHDK, CDR2 SYGVNS. The CDR3 is 17 amino acids. Trimming left V 3 bases short and J 3 bases short, with 19 bases between. The chain's CDR3 is CASSDLAIVGITDTQYF. CDR3 DNA sequence: TGTGCCAGCAGTGATTTAGCGATTGTGGGTATTACAGATACGCAGTATTTT.

The chain couples TRBV15 to TRBJ2-3; D call uncertain. Germline values: CDR1 LNHNV, CDR2 YYDKDF (reference sequence). The V and J ends lost 0 bases and 4 bases respectively, with 11 bases between them. This CDR3 is 15 amino acids long. CDR3 in amino acids: CATSRDPFGADTQYF. The CDR3 DNA reads as TGTGCCACCAGCAGAGACCCGTTTGGGGCAGATACGCAGTATTTT.

The chain joins TRBV20-1 to TRBJ2-7; 13 positions agree with TRBD2. The length of the CDR3 is 14 residues. Germline values: CDR1 DFQATT, CDR2 SNEGSKA (reference sequence). V lost 6 bases, J lost 2 bases, and 4 bases stayed unmatched. CDR3: CSAVGTSGTYEQYV. The DNA for the CDR3 is TGCAGTGCAGTGGGGACTAGCGGGACCTACGAGCAGTACGTC.

The chain links TRBV29-1 to TRBJ2-5; 10 bases match TRBD1. Germline V CDR1 and CDR2: SQVTM, ANQGSEA. The CDR3 sequence is 12 residues long. Unmatched junction bases numbered 3, after V lost 6 bases and J lost 5 bases. The CDR3 loop is CSVDRGRETQYF. The CDR3 DNA reads TGCAGCGTCGACAGGGGGCGGGAGACCCAGTACTTC.

The chain uses TRBV30 and TRBJ1-2; tentatively, D is TRBD1 (5 bases). CDR3 length: 15 amino acids. V dropped 6 bases and J dropped 2 bases, with 19 bases sitting between them. Germline assignment: CDR1 GTSNPN and CDR2 SVGIG (reference sequence). The CDR3: CACRERDALNYGYTF. CDR3 nucleotides: TGTGCCTGTAGAGAGCGGGACGCCCTCAACTATGGCTACACCTTC.

In this sample, this clonotype turned up once. V is TRBV7-2 and J is TRBJ1-2; TRBD1 aligns across 8 bases. The CDR3 spans 14 residues. J lost 4 bases, V lost 5 bases, and 6 bases had no gene match. The germline gives CDR1 SGHTA, CDR2 FQGNSA. CDR3 loop: CASSNDRGGYGYTF. Written as DNA, the CDR3 is TGTGCCAGCAGCAACGACAGGGGCGGCTATGGCTACACCTTC.

The chain employs TRBV10-3 and TRBJ1-6; 7 nucleotides match TRBD1. This CDR3 comprises 15 residues. Germline-derived CDR1 and CDR2 are ENHRY and SYGVKD. Trimming cost V 11 bases and J 7 bases; bases outside gene matches: 14. CDR3 DNA: TGTGCCTCCCGGGGAAGTGTACAGGGGAATTCACCCCTCCACTTT. Protein sequence: CASRGSVQGNSPLHF.

There are many counts of this clonotype. The gene calls are TRBV5-1 and TRBJ2-3; possible D gene TRBD2, 7 bases. The CDR3 runs 14 residues. Between the trimmed V and J ends, which lost 0 bases and 5 bases, there was a span of 10 bases. The germline V gene encodes CDR1 SGHRS and CDR2 YFSETQ. DNA for the CDR3: TGCGCCAGCAGCTTGGCCGGGGGGCTAGATACGCAGTATTTT. Protein product: CASSLAGGLDTQYF. Variable domain in full (rest from reference TRBV5-1 and TRBJ2-3): KAGVTQTPRYLIKTRGQQVTLSCSPISGHRSVSWYQQTPGQGLQFLFEYFSETQRNKGNFPGRFSGRQFSNSRSEMNVSTLELGDSALYLCASSLAGGLDTQYFGPGTRLTVL.

This clonotype was seen a handful of times. The chain couples TRBV7-2 to TRBJ2-5, with 7 bases fitting TRBD1. The CDR3 loop spans 15 amino acids. CDR1 is SGHTA and CDR2 is FQGNSA in the germline V gene. V shed 4 bases, J shed 2 bases, and the junction held 7 bases outside the gene matches. CDR3 loop: CASSSAGGTQETQYF. The CDR3 DNA reads as TGTGCCAGCAGCTCCGCAGGGGGTACACAAGAGACCCAGTACTTC.